The 15 T cell receptor beta chains presented below share a single source sample, sequenced in a study of T cell responses to AZD1222 COVID-19 vaccine (dated by TCRdb to about 2021). What this sample's time point label stands for: baseline before first vaccination. Libraries were constructed by the immunoSEQ multiplex PCR assay. In TCRdb, the immuneACCESS table is reduced to in-frame sequences with V and J assigned. These tables do not hold every clone; where another copy was compared, an unresolved V gene accounts for under half, and the others remain unexplained. This sample holds approximately 140,000 clones; around 93% were observed only once. 1.5% to 2% of the sample comes from the top ten. Sequencing used peripheral blood, obtained on day 0 of AZD1222 vaccination. These receptors were taken from an adult in good health.

CDR3 sequence: CSVSVSNQPQHF. DNA of the CDR3: TGCAGCGTGTCAGTTAGCAATCAGCCCCAGCATTTT. V usage is TRBV29-1 and J usage is TRBJ1-5; D is unresolved. The CDR3 is 12 amino acids. The V and J ends lost 6 bases and 0 bases respectively, with 6 bases between them. Germline V gene sequence: CDR1 SQVTM, CDR2 ANQGSEA. Full variable domain (rest looked up from reference TRBV29-1 and TRBJ1-5): SAVISQKPSRDICQRGTSLTIQCQVDSQVTMMFWYRQQPGQSLTLIATANQGSEATYESGFVIDKFPISRPNLTFSTLTVSNMSPEDSSIYLCSVSVSNQPQHFGDGTRLSIL.

The chain carries TRBV7-3 and TRBJ2-2; TRBD2 is a possible D gene (7 bases). The CDR3 is made up of 15 amino acids. The germline V gene has CDR1 SGHTA and CDR2 FQGTGA. The V end lost 10 bases, the J end lost 5 bases, and 20 bases lay between the germline ends. The CDR3 region is CATSRGASGTGELFF. The CDR3 DNA sequence: TGTGCCACCTCCCGGGGGGCTAGCGGAACCGGGGAGCTGTTTTTT.

The CDR3 loop is CASSLWDMNTEAFF. The CDR3 DNA reads as TGTGCCAGCAGCTTATGGGATATGAACACTGAAGCTTTCTTT. J is TRBJ1-1 and V is TRBV7-9; D call uncertain. This CDR3 spans 14 amino acids. Trimming stripped 2 bases from V and 0 bases from J, with 7 bases between. From germline, CDR1 is SEHNR and CDR2 FQNEAQ (reference sequence).

The chain is built from TRBV7-9 and TRBJ1-1, with unresolved D. Trimming took 4 bases from V and 6 from J, leaving 9 bases between them. Germline CDR1 SEHNR, CDR2 FQNEAQ (reference sequence). The CDR3 contains 12 residues. For the CDR3, the DNA is TGTGCCAGCAGCTACAGCGCAGCTGAAGCTTTCTTT. Translation gives CASSYSAAEAFF.

The chain uses TRBV12-3 or TRBV12-4 and TRBJ1-2, with no clear D. Trimming cost V 5 bases and J 8 bases, with 9 bases left between them. The CDR3 runs to 11 residues. The CDR3: CASSLPSGYTF. The CDR3 nucleotides read TGTGCCAGCAGTCTCCCAAGCGGCTACACCTTC.

The chain uses TRBV9 and TRBJ1-2; 7 bases map to TRBD1. The CDR3 extends over 13 amino acids. Trimming took 4 bases from V and 4 from J; bases not matched to a gene: 4. CDR1 is SGDLS and CDR2 is YYNGEE in the germline V gene. The CDR3 nucleotides read TGTGCCAGCAGCTCCGGACAGGTCTATGGCTACACCTTC. Protein product: CASSSGQVYGYTF.

The rearrangement links TRBV11-2 to TRBJ2-7; no firm D call. This CDR3 comprises 12 residues. Germline loops: CDR1 SGHAT, CDR2 FQNNGV. The ends were cut back, 2 bases at V and 4 bases at J, with 6 bases in the middle. CDR3 sequence reads: CASSLSRYEQYF. CDR3 coding DNA: TGTGCCAGCAGCTTATCGCGGTACGAGCAGTACTTC.

The chain has TRBV19 and TRBJ1-5; TRBD1 aligns across 8 bases. Trimming took 3 bases from V and 2 from J; bases not matched to a gene: 9. The CDR3 totals 17 residues. Germline V gene lookup returns CDR1 LNHDA and CDR2 SQIVND (reference sequence). The CDR3 nucleotides read TGTGCCAGTAGTATTCAATCAGGGGGCATTGGCAATCAGCCCCAGCATTTT. This encodes CASSIQSGGIGNQPQHF.

The chain is built from TRBV27 and TRBJ2-3; no definite D call. Germline V gene data show CDR1 as MNHEY and CDR2 as SMNVEV (reference sequence). The CDR3 runs to 15 residues. V lost 0 bases, J lost 1 base, and 8 bases lay in between. The CDR3 bases are TGTGCCAGCAGTTTATCAAGGCTACGCACAGATACGCAGTATTTT. Its protein is CASSLSRLRTDTQYF.

The rearrangement links TRBV14 to TRBJ2-5; D is possibly TRBD2 (6 bases). V was cut by 4 bases and J by 2 bases, with 8 bases left in between. Germline V gene sequence: CDR1 SGHDN, CDR2 FVKESK. The CDR3 covers 13 residues. This CDR3 is CASSRDLQETQYF. Written as DNA, the CDR3 is TGTGCCAGCAGCCGGGACTTGCAAGAGACCCAGTACTTC.

The chain carries TRBV2 and TRBJ1-4; 10 nucleotides line up with TRBD1. Per germline, CDR1 SNHLY and CDR2 FYNNEI. Unmatched junction bases numbered 7, after V lost 10 bases and J lost 5 bases. This CDR3 spans 14 amino acids. This chain's CDR3 is CATRRGQGNEKLFF. CDR3 in DNA: TGTGCCACCAGGCGGGGACAGGGGAATGAAAAACTGTTTTTT.

The CDR3 DNA follows: TGTGCCAGCAGCCCCTGGGGTCCGGGGATAAGGCCCGAGGCCAACGTCCTGACTTTC. Translated, it gives CASSPWGPGIRPEANVLTF. V gene TRBV14 combines with J gene TRBJ2-6, with TRBD2 as a possible D gene (5 bases). The ends were cut back, 4 bases at V and 6 bases at J, with 25 bases in the middle. Germline values: CDR1 SGHDN, CDR2 FVKESK. The CDR3 length is 19 residues.

The chain couples TRBV30 to TRBJ1-1; no firm D call. The CDR3 has 14 amino acids. From germline, CDR1 is GTSNPN and CDR2 SVGIG (reference sequence). Trimming took 0 bases from V and 4 from J, leaving 12 bases between them. CDR3 coding DNA: TGTGCCTGGAGTGTATCGGTCGTGGGCACTGAAGCTTTCTTT. As protein: CAWSVSVVGTEAFF. The full variable domain, completed using reference TRBV30 and TRBJ1-1, is SQTIHQWPATLVQPVGSPLSLECTVEGTSNPNLYWYRQAAGRGLQLLFYSVGIGQISSEVPQNLSASRPQDRQFILSSKKLLLSDSGFYLCAWSVSVVGTEAFFGQGTRLTVV.

This chain uses TRBV30 with TRBJ1-1; D remains unclear. The CDR3 sequence is 13 residues long. Germline V gene sequence: CDR1 GTSNPN, CDR2 SVGIG (reference sequence). V dropped 1 base and J dropped 7 bases, with 13 bases sitting between them. The CDR3 DNA reads as TGTGCCTGGAGTGCAGGACCGGAGGGTGAAGCTTTCTTT. This encodes CAWSAGPEGEAFF.

CDR3 DNA sequence: TGCAGTGCTAGAGAGGCCTACGAGCAGTACTTC. As protein: CSAREAYEQYF. The chain couples TRBV20-1 to TRBJ2-7, with no clear D. Between the trimmed V and J ends, which lost 0 bases and 2 bases, there was a span of 2 bases. The CDR3 spans 11 residues. The germline gives CDR1 DFQATT, CDR2 SNEGSKA (reference sequence).